The TCR beta chain described here comes from a study of sequential checkpoint blockade in melanoma. Study-level information: Matched biopsies came pretreatment and at week 13 for about two dozen patients.

Notes on the study in general: In arm A, pretreatment tumor clonality was associated with response.

The assay was immunoSEQ multiplex PCR, and TCRdb's table has in-frame clones only and misses some. The sample has about 13,000 clones, roughly a quarter seen once; the top ten hold about 15%. Regarding this clone: Its antigen is as yet unknown.

This CDR3 is built from 16 residues. V trimming: 5 bases; J trimming: 1 base; junction bases outside the gene matches: 8. From germline, CDR1 is LNHDA and CDR2 SQIVND (reference sequence). Regarding treatment: randomized to nivolumab then ipilimumab (arm A) or the reverse (arm B). The chain has TRBV19 and TRBJ1-1, with TRBD1 identical over 9 bases. This specimen consisted of tumor tissue (inferred from file names), obtained from a patient given nivolumab and ipilimumab in sequence. The clonotype comes from a human donor with melanoma. The CDR3: CASSPWDRARNTEAFF. The CDR3 nucleotides read TGTGCCAGTAGTCCCTGGGACAGGGCTCGGAACACTGAAGCTTTCTTT. The full variable domain, in which reference TRBV19 and TRBJ1-1 provide the parts outside the CDR3, is DGGITQSPKYLFRKEGQNVTLSCEQNLNHDAMYWYRQDPGQGLRLIYYSQIVNDFQKGDIAEGYSVSREKKESFPLTVTSAQKNPTAFYLCASSPWDRARNTEAFFGQGTRLTVV.